This passage covers 17 T cell receptor beta chains from one sample sequenced in a study of cytomegalovirus exposure and HLA in healthy donors. The PCR ran on 60 Vbeta and 13 Jbeta primers. Clones were sequenced by immunoSEQ multiplex PCR, and TCRdb holds only the in-frame ones, with some missing. The sample lists about 83,000 clones, 70% to 75% seen once, with 4% to 5% in the top ten. The sequencing sample was made of PBMCs. The source of these receptors is a man aged 60 to 75 in good health and CMV-seronegative.

On this clone itself: At one boundary the junction diverges from the germline segment, which might be a read error. The rearrangement links TRBV7-9 to TRBJ2-6; 9 bases are shared with TRBD2. Germline V gene lookup returns CDR1 SEHNR and CDR2 FQNEAQ (reference sequence). The CDR3 length is 18 residues. This chain's CDR3 is CSSTKGGSGGSGANVLTF. The DNA of the CDR3 is TGTTCCAGCACCAAGGGGGGTAGCGGGGGCTCTGGGGCCAACGTCCTGACTTTC.

There are many counts of this clone. V and J are TRBV7-8 and TRBJ1-5, with D maybe TRBD1 (5 bases). Per the germline V gene, CDR1 is SGHVS and CDR2 is FQNEAQ. The CDR3 spans 15 residues. Trimming shortened V by 5 bases and J by 3 bases, and 14 bases separated the two germline ends. The CDR3 DNA reads as TGTGCCAGCAGCCCTGGGGGGGAGATCAATCAGCCCCAGCATTTT. Encoded protein: CASSPGGEINQPQHF.

This chain connects TRBV27 to TRBJ2-7; 8 positions match TRBD1. The ends lost 5 bases at V and 2 bases at J; junction bases unmatched: 5. In germline, CDR1 is MNHEY, CDR2 SMNVEV (reference sequence). The CDR3 sequence is 14 residues long. The CDR3 DNA is TGTGCCAGCAGTGAATACAGGGGGACCTACGAGCAGTACTTC. Its protein product is CASSEYRGTYEQYF.

The rearrangement joins TRBV7-3 to TRBJ1-1; D perhaps matches TRBD1 (5 bases). V lost 5 bases, J lost 4 bases, and 11 bases lay in between. The germline V gene has CDR1 SGHTA and CDR2 FQGTGA. The CDR3 runs 13 residues. The CDR3 sequence: CASSRQTTTEAFF. The CDR3 DNA is TGTGCCAGCAGCCGACAGACGACCACTGAAGCTTTCTTT. The full variable domain, its missing parts supplied by reference TRBV7-3 and TRBJ1-1, is GAGVSQTPSNKVTEKGKYVELRCDPISGHTALYWYRQSLGQGPEFLIYFQGTGAADDSGLPNDRFFAVRPEGSVSTLKIQRTERGDSAVYLCASSRQTTTEAFFGQGTRLTVV.

This clone was observed once. The rearrangement links TRBV9 to TRBJ1-2; D is undetermined. The CDR3 loop spans 14 amino acids. V shed 6 bases and J shed 7 bases, with 19 bases lying between them. Germline V gene data show CDR1 as SGDLS and CDR2 as YYNGEE. For the CDR3, the DNA is TGTGCCAGCACCTCGGACTTCCCGGGTCGTGGCTACACCTTC. It specifies CASTSDFPGRGYTF.

In this sample, this clone turned up a few times. V is TRBV5-1 and J is TRBJ1-5; perhaps TRBD1 as D (6 bases). The CDR3 runs to 15 residues. Germline CDR1 SGHRS, CDR2 YFSETQ. V lost 6 bases and J 5 bases, leaving 18 bases between the germline ends. The CDR3 coding sequence is TGCGCCAGCAACTACCTTCCAGGGGATTATCAGCCCCAGCATTTT. As protein: CASNYLPGDYQPQHF.

Concerning this clone itself: The sample carries other DNA sequences with the same CDR3. The rearrangement uses TRBV7-9 and TRBJ2-7; possibly TRBD2 for D (8 bases). The CDR3 has 14 residues. Trimming shortened V by 7 bases and J by 7 bases, and 20 bases separated the two germline ends. Germline V gene lookup returns CDR1 SEHNR and CDR2 FQNEAQ (reference sequence). CDR3 sequence (DNA): TGTGCCAGCACCCAGGACAGGCCGGGGGGGGAGCAGTACTTC. Translating it yields CASTQDRPGGEQYF. The complete variable domain, with remaining parts taken from reference TRBV7-9 and TRBJ2-7, reads DTGVSQNPRHKITKRGQNVTFRCDPISEHNRLYWYRQTLGQGPEFLTYFQNEAQLEKSRLLSDRFSAERPKGSFSTLEIQRTEQGDSAMYLCASTQDRPGGEQYFGPGTRLTVT.

CDR3 sequence reads: CASSETGTDNTEAFF. The CDR3 DNA reads as TGTGCCAGCAGCGAGACCGGGACAGACAACACTGAAGCTTTCTTT. V and J are TRBV9 and TRBJ1-1; TRBD1 aligns across 7 bases. The trim removed 3 bases at V and 2 bases at J, leaving 7 bases unmatched. This CDR3 has 15 amino acids. Germline V CDR1 and CDR2: SGDLS, YYNGEE.

This chain uses TRBV6-6 with TRBJ1-5, with no clear D. The CDR3 has 12 amino acids. Trimming pared 0 bases from V and 11 bases from J, leaving 8 bases between. Germline assignment: CDR1 MNHNY and CDR2 SVGAGI (reference sequence). Here the CDR3 reads CASSYSGDSQHF. The CDR3 DNA is TGTGCCAGCAGTTACTCGGGCGATTCCCAGCATTTT.

The chain uses TRBV2 and TRBJ2-1; possibly TRBD2 for D (5 bases). V gave up 6 bases and J gave up 10 bases, with 10 bases separating them. The CDR3 sequence is 11 residues long. CDR1 is SNHLY and CDR2 is FYNNEI in the germline V gene. In DNA, the CDR3 is TGTGCCAGCAGAGGAATAGCGGAGCAGTTCTTC. Amino acids: CASRGIAEQFF.

This chain links TRBV6-6 with TRBJ1-4, with D maybe TRBD1 (6 bases). Trimming cost V 7 bases and J 6 bases, with 12 bases left between them. This CDR3 is built from 13 residues. Germline-derived CDR1 and CDR2 are MNHNY and SVGAGI (reference sequence). CDR3 in DNA: TGTGCCAGCACTCGAGGGGGATATGAAAAACTGTTTTTT. Amino acid sequence: CASTRGGYEKLFF.

This chain connects TRBV29-1 to TRBJ2-5; TRBD1 agrees at 8 bases. The CDR3 sequence is 13 residues long. CDR1 is SQVTM, CDR2 ANQGSEA, per germline. V shed 6 bases and J 5 bases; nucleotides not matched to a gene: 8. CDR3: CSVATRGLETQYF. The CDR3 nucleotides read TGCAGCGTGGCGACCAGGGGGCTGGAGACCCAGTACTTC.

The CDR3 DNA sequence: TGTGCCAGCAGTGCCCGACGGGGAGACTCCTACAATGAGCAGTTCTTC. Translation gives CASSARRGDSYNEQFF. V gene TRBV2 combines with J gene TRBJ2-1, with D possibly TRBD2 on 5 matching bases. This CDR3 has 16 residues. Germline CDR1 and CDR2: SNHLY and FYNNEI. The V end lost 4 bases, the J end lost 0 bases, and 13 bases lay between the germline ends.

The gene calls are TRBV27 and TRBJ1-1; possible D gene TRBD1, 6 bases. Trimming left V 6 bases short and J 8 bases short, with 16 bases between. The CDR3 sequence is 13 residues long. Germline V gene data show CDR1 as MNHEY and CDR2 as SMNVEV (reference sequence). In DNA form, the CDR3 reads TGTGCCAGCAGCTTTGGACAGTGGAGGGAAGCTTTCTTT. Its protein is CASSFGQWREAFF.

The V call is TRBV6-1, the J call TRBJ1-1; TRBD1 matches 11 bases. This CDR3 contains 14 residues. Germline-derived CDR1 and CDR2 are MNHNS and SASEGT. The V segment lost 4 bases and the J segment 4 bases; nucleotides outside the gene matches: 2. The CDR3 loop is CASSGTGGGTEAFF. The DNA of the CDR3 is TGTGCCAGCAGTGGGACAGGGGGCGGCACTGAAGCTTTCTTT.

This clone was observed a handful of times. This chain uses TRBV11-2 with TRBJ2-7; TRBD1 matches 9 bases. The CDR3 runs to 19 residues. V lost 5 bases, J lost 0 bases, and 17 bases stayed unmatched. The V gene's germline CDR1 is SGHAT and CDR2 FQNNGV. As DNA, the CDR3 is TGTGCCAGCAGCCTTAGTCAAATGGCCGGGACAGGGAGCTCCTACGAGCAGTACTTC. It is translated as CASSLSQMAGTGSSYEQYF.

The rearrangement uses TRBV7-9 and TRBJ1-4, with a possible D match to TRBD1 (5 bases). Germline CDR1 SEHNR, CDR2 FQNEAQ (reference sequence). The CDR3 covers 14 residues. V was cut by 5 bases and J by 3 bases, with 10 bases left in between. The CDR3 sequence is CASSPRGANEKLFF. The CDR3 DNA reads as TGTGCCAGCAGCCCCCGGGGGGCTAATGAAAAACTGTTTTTT.